The clone carrying this T cell receptor (beta chain) was detected a few times. Its antigen is not identified. CDR1 MNHEY and CDR2 SVGAGI come from the germline V gene. Trimming removed 6 bases from V and 8 bases from J; junction bases left unmatched: 8. The CDR3 runs to 13 residues. 5'RACE with constant-segment primers built TCRalpha and TCRbeta cDNA libraries with UMIs. Each CDR3 protein is one row after TCRdb ran MiXCR on the 5' RACE reads. The table records about 560,000 distinct CDR3 sequences, roughly 17% of them present only once. These data come from a study of T-cell memory formation after mild COVID-19. General study points: CD4+ contracting clones were mainly CM and EM; CD8+ ones, EMRA. Clones that contracted from day 15 to 85 were balanced CD4/CD8, while later expanders leaned CD4+.

The TCR originated in an adult woman who had mild COVID-19 (a few samples of this study predate the infection). Cell type and time point are not known. Sequenced material: PBMCs or a T cell subset sorted from them (not recorded which). The J gene is TRBJ1-2, the V gene TRBV6-5; 8 bases map to TRBD1. The CDR3 is CASSQGQVKGYTF. CDR3 DNA: TGTGCCAGCAGCCAGGGACAGGTGAAGGGCTACACCTTC.